The table lists the clone carrying this T cell receptor beta chain with a few counts. Its antigen is unknown. The CDR3 consists of 15 residues. Germline-derived CDR1 and CDR2 are SGHTA and FQGTGA. After removal of 0 bases from V and 4 bases from J, the junction contained 1 base not matched to a gene. TCRdb recomputed calls from the reads with MiXCR, one row per CDR3 protein. Altogether fewer than 75,000 distinct CDR3 sequences are present, about 50% being singletons, with the ten largest covering less than 2.5%. This specimen comes from a study of type 1 regulatory T cells. Across the whole study: An in vitro protocol generated T-allo10, a Tr1-enriched, alloantigen-specific CD4 T cell product.

The receptor's source is a human donor in good health. Sequencing was performed on cultured non-Tr1 T cells, either the whole culture or a sorted T cell fraction (not recorded which). The chain is built from TRBV7-3 and TRBJ2-5; 11 bases are shared with TRBD1. The CDR3 DNA is TGTGCCAGCAGCTTAACCGGGACAGGGGGAGAGACCCAGTACTTC. Translation: CASSLTGTGGETQYF.